Below are 28 T cell receptor beta chains sequenced from a single sample in a study of shared clonotypes between healthy human individuals. The assay was immunoSEQ multiplex PCR, and TCRdb's table has in-frame clones only and misses some. Of over 2 million clones in the sample, about nine tenths were seen once. Material for sequencing was naive CD4+ T cells from PBMCs. Noted subset: CD45RA+ positively selected. These receptors were taken from a man aged 18 to 30 in good health. Some clones in this sample may be carry-over from other donors' samples.

To note about this clone: Other nucleotide sequences in the sample specify the same CDR3. The rearrangement links TRBV29-1 to TRBJ2-5; unclear D gene. Trimming cost V 4 bases and J 2 bases, with 8 bases left between them. CDR1 is SQVTM and CDR2 is ANQGSEA in the germline V gene. The CDR3 length is 12 residues. The CDR3 nucleotides read TGCAGCGTTGGACCCTCTCAAGAGACCCAGTACTTC. Translated: CSVGPSQETQYF.

The chain couples TRBV4-2 to TRBJ2-7; 9 nucleotides line up with TRBD2. The CDR3 runs 15 residues. Germline V gene sequence: CDR1 LGHNA, CDR2 YNFKEQ. With V trimmed by 4 bases and J by 1 base, 5 bases remained unmatched. CDR3 region: CASSPLAGRSYEQYF. The CDR3 nucleotides are TGTGCCAGCAGCCCCCTAGCGGGGCGTTCCTACGAGCAGTACTTC.

As for this clone: Other DNA sequences in this sample translate to the same CDR3. The chain has TRBV15 and TRBJ1-3; D gene ambiguous. V dropped 0 bases and J dropped 4 bases, with 10 bases sitting between them. CDR1 is LNHNV, CDR2 YYDKDF, per germline (reference sequence). The CDR3 has 15 residues. The CDR3 sequence: CATSRDVGSGNTIYF. Written as DNA, the CDR3 is TGTGCCACCAGCAGAGATGTGGGGAGCGGAAACACCATATATTTT. Full variable domain (rest looked up from reference TRBV15 and TRBJ1-3): DAMVIQNPRYQVTQFGKPVTLSCSQTLNHNVMYWYQQKSSQAPKLLFHYYDKDFNNEADTPDNFQSRRPNTSFCFLDIRSPGLGDTAMYLCATSRDVGSGNTIYFGEGSWLTVV.

The V and J genes are TRBV5-1 and TRBJ2-3; D not resolved. The germline CDR1 and CDR2 sequences are SGHRS and YFSETQ. This CDR3 has 17 residues. The V gene lost 3 bases and the J gene lost 2 bases, with 19 bases spanning the gap. CDR3 loop: CASSSMATAKSTDTQYF. CDR3 nucleotide sequence: TGCGCCAGCAGCTCCATGGCGACCGCTAAATCCACAGATACGCAGTATTTT.

In DNA, the CDR3 is TGTGCCAGCAGTTACGGGTATCTGACAGGGGTCTATGGCTACACCTTC. Its protein product is CASSYGYLTGVYGYTF. The gene calls are TRBV6-5 and TRBJ1-2; 8 nucleotides line up with TRBD1. The junction had 9 bases not matched to a gene; V was cut back by 2 bases and J by 4 bases. Germline V gene data show CDR1 as MNHEY and CDR2 as SVGAGI. This CDR3 contains 16 residues.

The chain links TRBV30 to TRBJ2-3, with 8 positions matching TRBD2. There are 14 residues in the CDR3. The V gene's germline CDR1 is GTSNPN and CDR2 SVGIG (reference sequence). V lost 2 bases to trimming and J lost 3 bases; unmatched junction nucleotides: 4. This CDR3 reads CAWSLSGSTDTQYF. CDR3 DNA sequence: TGTGCCTGGAGTTTGAGCGGGAGTACAGATACGCAGTATTTT. Variable domain in full (rest from reference TRBV30 and TRBJ2-3): SQTIHQWPATLVQPVGSPLSLECTVEGTSNPNLYWYRQAAGRGLQLLFYSVGIGQISSEVPQNLSASRPQDRQFILSSKKLLLSDSGFYLCAWSLSGSTDTQYFGPGTRLTVL.

The V call is TRBV5-1, the J call TRBJ2-1, with D possibly matching TRBD2 (6 bases). CDR1 and CDR2 (germline): SGHRS, YFSETQ. The V gene lost 1 base and the J gene lost 9 bases, with 14 bases spanning the gap. The CDR3 length is 14 residues. CDR3 bases: TGCGCCAGCAGCTTGTCGTCCGGGAGCGGTGAGCAGTTCTTC. Translation: CASSLSSGSGEQFF.

The J gene is TRBJ2-1, the V gene TRBV9, with 7 bases fitting TRBD2. From germline, CDR1 is SGDLS and CDR2 YYNGEE. Trimming took 2 bases from V and 3 from J; bases not matched to a gene: 8. This CDR3 spans 16 amino acids. CDR3 amino acids: CASSVQSGNHYNEQFF. The CDR3 DNA reads TGTGCCAGCAGCGTCCAGAGCGGGAACCACTACAATGAGCAGTTCTTC.

This rearrangement joins TRBV7-2 to TRBJ2-7; D call uncertain. This CDR3 spans 13 amino acids. The V end lost 1 base, the J end lost 5 bases, and 9 bases lay between the germline ends. Germline CDR1 SGHTA, CDR2 FQGNSA. The CDR3 bases are TGTGCCAGCAGCTTAGAACGTCTTGACGAGCAGTACTTC. Translation: CASSLERLDEQYF.

J is TRBJ2-7 and V is TRBV28; D gene uncertain. V was clipped by 8 bases and J by 6 bases, with 20 bases between them. Germline V gives CDR1 MDHEN, CDR2 SYDVKM. The CDR3 is made up of 14 amino acids. In DNA, the CDR3 is TGTGCCAGCTCCCCAGGTGGGTGGGCCTTCGAGCAGTACTTC. Encoded protein: CASSPGGWAFEQYF.

The V call is TRBV4-2, the J call TRBJ2-1; the match to TRBD1 covers 8 bases. Germline V lookup: CDR1 LGHNA, CDR2 YNFKEQ. The junction had 14 bases not matched to a gene; V was cut back by 6 bases and J by 7 bases. This CDR3 is built from 16 residues. In DNA form, the CDR3 reads TGTGCCAGCAGAGGAGATACAGGGGGACGGAGGAATGAGCAGTTCTTC. Protein: CASRGDTGGRRNEQFF.

The chain links TRBV7-6 to TRBJ2-7; perhaps TRBD2 as D (6 bases). CDR1 is SGHVS, CDR2 FNYEAQ, per germline. Trimming stripped 0 bases from V and 5 bases from J, with 17 bases between. The CDR3 is 16 residues long. Written as DNA, the CDR3 is TGTGCCAGCAGCTTAGCGCTTCCTAGCGAGCGGAACGAGCAGTACTTC. Translation gives CASSLALPSERNEQYF.

The chain employs TRBV7-9 and TRBJ1-2, with TRBD1 as a possible D gene (5 bases). Trimming left V 4 bases short and J 6 bases short, with 12 bases between. Germline CDR1 and CDR2: SEHNR and FQNEAQ (reference sequence). The CDR3 is made up of 13 amino acids. The CDR3 DNA follows: TGTGCCAGCAGCTCCGGGGGGGTAGATGGCTACACCTTC. The encoded protein is CASSSGGVDGYTF.

This clone has a single count. The chain couples TRBV27 to TRBJ2-1; D is perhaps TRBD1 (5 bases). This CDR3 has 15 residues. Germline loops: CDR1 MNHEY, CDR2 SMNVEV (reference sequence). The ends were cut back, 6 bases at V and 2 bases at J, with 14 bases in the middle. The CDR3 spells CASRGAFPTYNEQFF. The CDR3 DNA reads TGTGCCAGCAGAGGGGCATTCCCTACCTACAATGAGCAGTTCTTC.

V and J are TRBV27 and TRBJ2-7, with 7 bases that match TRBD2. CDR3 length equals 16 residues. With 5 bases clipped from V and 5 bases from J, the junction kept 15 bases outside the gene matches. From germline, CDR1 is MNHEY and CDR2 SMNVEV (reference sequence). The CDR3 nucleotides read TGTGCCAGCAGTGGGCTACTAGCGCAATCCATCCACGAGCAGTACTTC. Its translation: CASSGLLAQSIHEQYF.

The chain links TRBV7-9 to TRBJ1-4; D may be TRBD1 (5 bases). The V end was cut by 4 bases, the J end by 5 bases, with 17 bases between. Germline-derived CDR1 and CDR2 are SEHNR and FQNEAQ (reference sequence). The CDR3 consists of 16 residues. CDR3 in amino acids: CASSWYRWGLNEKLFF. CDR3 nucleotides: TGTGCCAGCAGCTGGTACCGTTGGGGCCTAAATGAAAAACTGTTTTTT.

The chain joins TRBV7-9 to TRBJ1-3; 8 bases match TRBD1. Germline assignment: CDR1 SEHNR and CDR2 FQNEAQ (reference sequence). Unmatched junction bases numbered 12, after V lost 2 bases and J lost 0 bases. The CDR3 extends over 19 amino acids. The CDR3 reads CASSLRQGAPQTSGNTIYF. For the CDR3, the DNA is TGTGCCAGCAGCTTAAGGCAGGGGGCACCCCAAACCTCTGGAAACACCATATATTTT.

CDR3 loop: CASSSQLSALERSAYEQYF. The DNA for the CDR3 is TGTGCCAGCAGTTCCCAACTTAGCGCTTTAGAGCGGTCGGCCTACGAGCAGTACTTC. The chain links TRBV28 to TRBJ2-7, with D possibly matching TRBD2 (5 bases). The CDR3 consists of 19 residues. Germline-derived CDR1 and CDR2 are MDHEN and SYDVKM. The V and J ends lost 4 bases and 2 bases respectively, with 27 bases between them.

V is TRBV15 and J is TRBJ1-2; tentatively, D is TRBD1 (6 bases). CDR1 and CDR2 (germline): LNHNV, YYDKDF (reference sequence). Trimming took 0 bases from V and 6 from J, leaving 14 bases between them. The CDR3 is 15 residues long. The DNA for the CDR3 is TGTGCCACCAGCAGAGACCTGACAGGACTGGATGGCTACACCTTC. Protein sequence: CATSRDLTGLDGYTF.

DNA of the CDR3: TGTGCCAGCAGGGACAGGGGGGTTCTCTCCTACGAGCAGTACTTC. Its translation: CASRDRGVLSYEQYF. The chain has TRBV6-1 and TRBJ2-7; 10 nucleotides line up with TRBD1. Germline assignment: CDR1 MNHNS and CDR2 SASEGT. This CDR3 spans 15 amino acids. Trimming at V came to 6 bases and at J to 0 bases, leaving 5 bases not matched to a gene.

This sequence joins TRBV6-5 and TRBJ2-1, with a tentative D call TRBD1 (6 bases). V lost 5 bases, J lost 0 bases, and 11 bases lay in between. Germline V gene data show CDR1 as MNHEY and CDR2 as SVGAGI. This CDR3 is 15 amino acids long. The CDR3 DNA sequence: TGTGCCAGCAGTCCTTCGGGACACTCCTACAATGAGCAGTTCTTC. Amino acids: CASSPSGHSYNEQFF.

This rearrangement joins TRBV20-1 to TRBJ2-1; no reliable D call. V lost 3 bases to trimming and J lost 7 bases, with 7 bases between them. CDR1 DFQATT and CDR2 SNEGSKA come from the germline V gene (reference sequence). The CDR3 is 11 residues long. CDR3 region: CSASPRNEQFF. As DNA, the CDR3 is TGCAGTGCTAGCCCGAGGAATGAGCAGTTCTTC.

The chain is built from TRBV10-3 and TRBJ2-3; no reliable D call. Germline CDR1 is ENHRY and CDR2 is SYGVKD. Trimming removed 8 bases from V and 5 bases from J, with 17 bases in between. The length of the CDR3 is 14 residues. The CDR3 DNA sequence: TGTGCCATCGTGCTCTGGCCTCCCCAAGATACGCAGTATTTT. The encoded protein is CAIVLWPPQDTQYF.

The chain has TRBV10-1 and TRBJ1-3; D is ambiguous. The V end lost 3 bases, the J end lost 7 bases, and 13 bases lay between the germline ends. This CDR3 comprises 14 residues. From germline, CDR1 is WNHNN and CDR2 SYGVQD (reference sequence). In nucleotides, the CDR3 is TGCGCCAGCAGTGAAGAGCTTTCGAGGAACACCATATATTTT. This translates into CASSEELSRNTIYF.

This sequence joins TRBV18 and TRBJ2-7; a possible D gene is TRBD2 (6 bases). V was trimmed by 8 bases and J by 6 bases, leaving 17 bases between them. CDR1 is KGHSH, CDR2 LQKENI, per germline. The CDR3 consists of 13 residues. CDR3 sequence reads: CASVRDSGSEQYF. The CDR3 DNA reads TGTGCCAGCGTCCGGGACTCTGGGAGCGAGCAGTACTTC.

V gene TRBV9 combines with J gene TRBJ2-5; perhaps TRBD1 as D (6 bases). V was trimmed by 0 bases and J by 1 base, leaving 16 bases between them. This CDR3 is 17 amino acids long. Germline assignment: CDR1 SGDLS and CDR2 YYNGEE. CDR3 nucleotide sequence: TGTGCCAGCAGCGTAGGGCCTCGAACAGGGCCCCAAGAGACCCAGTACTTC. Amino acid sequence: CASSVGPRTGPQETQYF.

The chain uses TRBV7-3 and TRBJ2-7, with 7 nucleotides matching TRBD1. The germline V gene has CDR1 SGHTA and CDR2 FQGTGA. CDR3 size: 15 residues. V was clipped by 2 bases and J by 2 bases; unmatched bases: 6. CDR3 in DNA: TGTGCCAGCAGCTTAGAGGGGGCAGTGCCCTACGAGCAGTACTTC. This sequence encodes CASSLEGAVPYEQYF.

The chain uses TRBV2 and TRBJ2-2; 14 bases align to TRBD2. Per germline, CDR1 SNHLY and CDR2 FYNNEI. This CDR3 spans 16 amino acids. The J segment lost 6 bases and the V segment lost 5 bases, leaving 5 bases of the junction unmatched. The DNA of the CDR3 is TGTGCCAGCAGTCGACTAGCGGGAGGGCCTGCCGGGGAGCTGTTTTTT. Its protein product is CASSRLAGGPAGELFF.